This section outlines one TCR beta chain sequence together with its context. Its antigen is undetermined. Random hexamers primed reverse transcription of roughly 0.5 to 1 ug RNA. Amplification of TCR beta CDR3 spanned 54 Vbeta and 13 Jbeta via immunoSEQ multiplex PCR. Via MiXCR, TCRdb re-called the immunoSEQ multiplex PCR reads, giving one row per CDR3 protein. This table has some 130,000 distinct CDR3 sequences, 95% appearing once. The CDR3 sequence is 16 residues long. Germline CDR1 is SGHRS and CDR2 is YFSETQ. Trimming shortened V by 4 bases and J by 0 bases, and 14 bases separated the two germline ends. The sample originates from a study of CD8 T cells in Susac syndrome. Whole-study findings and limits: In total CD8+ repertoires, 15 to 20 Susac-specific public clones were found, and CD8+ TEMRA repertoires had 5 or 6.

This receptor was obtained from a human donor with Susac syndrome. The J gene is TRBJ2-1, the V gene TRBV5-1; maybe TRBD1 (5 bases). The specimen was CD8+ T cells from PBMCs. This chain's CDR3 is CASSGRQTSSYNEQFF. The CDR3 DNA sequence: TGCGCCAGCAGCGGACGACAGACGAGCTCCTACAATGAGCAGTTCTTC.